A selection of T cell receptor beta chains follows, all from one sample in a study of blood T cell repertoires in COVID-19. Measured with immunoSEQ multiplex PCR; TCRdb has only the in-frame clones, and not every one. The sample lists more than 150,000 clones; 65% to 90% were seen once. The sample was PBMCs or T cells enriched from blood (not recorded which). The receptors were sampled from a man between 40 and 49 years old who had recovered from COVID-19. Each CDR3 is given with its conserved first and last residue. A D gene is named only where the DNA matches it firmly. Where a row states a size, it is once, few, many or the class of an expanded clone; other rows omit it.

V	D	J	size	CDR3	DNA
TRBV6-2/TRBV6-3	NA	TRBJ2-3	NA	CASSWGLLGTSTDTQYF	TGTGCCAGCAGTTGGGGGTTGTTGGGGACTAGCACAGATACGCAGTATTTT
TRBV19	NA	TRBJ1-4	NA	CATKEAIQVKKLFF	TGTGCCACGAAGGAGGCAATTCAGGTGAAAAAACTGTTTTTT
TRBV6-1	TRBD1	TRBJ1-2	NA	CASSEKGPSGQATFNYGYTF	TGTGCCAGCAGTGAAAAGGGACCCTCGGGACAGGCTACCTTTAACTATGGCTACACCTTC
TRBV9	TRBD2	TRBJ2-1	NA	CASSGTSRNEQFF	TGTGCCAGCAGCGGGACTAGCCGAAATGAGCAGTTCTTC
TRBV7-9	TRBD2	TRBJ2-3	once	CASRTSGTDTQYF	TGTGCCAGCAGAACTAGCGGCACAGATACGCAGTATTTT
TRBV5-1	NA	TRBJ2-1	NA	CASSLAGRGRAYNEQFF	TGCGCCAGCAGCTTGGCGGGGCGGGGCCGCGCCTACAATGAGCAGTTCTTC
TRBV29-1	NA	TRBJ2-7	NA	CSVERPGQGDSYEQYF	TGCAGCGTTGAAAGGCCAGGGCAGGGTGACTCCTACGAGCAGTACTTC
TRBV7-2	TRBD1	TRBJ1-5	few	CASRLTGGANQPQHF	TGTGCCAGCAGACTTACAGGGGGCGCGAATCAGCCCCAGCATTTT
TRBV27	TRBD1	TRBJ2-6	NA	CASSYRGPSGANVLTF	TGTGCCAGCAGTTACAGGGGCCCCTCTGGGGCCAACGTCCTGACTTTC
TRBV28	TRBD2	TRBJ2-1	once	CASKAGYNEQFF	TGTGCCAGCAAAGCGGGATACAATGAGCAGTTCTTC
TRBV4-3	TRBD2	TRBJ2-5	once	CASSQDRLQREGPETQYF	TGCGCCAGCAGCCAAGATAGGCTCCAGCGGGAGGGCCCTGAGACCCAGTACTTC
TRBV6-5	NA	TRBJ1-1	NA	CASSYAAGSNTEAFF	TGTGCCAGCAGTTACGCAGCGGGGTCGAACACTGAAGCTTTCTTT
TRBV3-1/TRBV3-2	NA	TRBJ2-7	once	CASSPADYEQYF	TGTGCCAGCAGTCCCGCGGACTACGAGCAGTACTTC
TRBV10-3	NA	TRBJ2-7	NA	CAISESSGTSAPYEQYF	TGTGCCATCAGTGAATCGTCGGGGACTTCTGCCCCCTACGAGCAGTACTTC
TRBV19	NA	TRBJ2-7	NA	CASSQTVTYEQYF	TGTGCCAGTAGCCAGACAGTTACCTACGAGCAGTACTTC
TRBV27	TRBD1	TRBJ1-5	NA	CASSPQGYNQPQHF	TGTGCCAGCAGCCCACAGGGGTACAATCAGCCCCAGCATTTT
TRBV6-2/TRBV6-3	NA	TRBJ1-1	NA	CASSYRTNTEAFF	TGTGCCAGCAGTTATCGGACAAACACTGAAGCTTTCTTT
TRBV30	NA	TRBJ2-7	NA	CAWSSRYEQYF	TGTGCCTGGAGTTCGCGCTACGAGCAGTACTTC
TRBV7-9	TRBD1	TRBJ1-6	few	CASSGGQGSNSPLHF	TGTGCCAGCAGCGGGGGACAGGGGAGCAATTCACCCCTCCACTTT
TRBV7-3	TRBD1	TRBJ2-1	NA	CASSTTGGVNNEQFF	TGTGCCAGCAGCACCACAGGGGGTGTCAACAATGAGCAGTTCTTC
TRBV24-1	TRBD2	TRBJ2-2	NA	CATSDAEAGLAGSIGELFF	TGTGCCACCAGTGACGCGGAGGCGGGACTAGCGGGATCGATCGGGGAGCTGTTTTTT
TRBV7-9	TRBD2	TRBJ2-7	NA	CASSSGTSGYEQYF	TGTGCCAGCAGCTCCGGGACTAGCGGCTACGAGCAGTACTTC
TRBV15	TRBD1	TRBJ1-2	NA	CATTRHGQGGRTAYGYTF	TGTGCCACCACTCGTCACGGACAGGGCGGGCGAACCGCCTATGGCTACACCTTC
TRBV13	TRBD1	TRBJ1-3	NA	CASSLQNRGSNTIYF	TGTGCCAGCAGCCTTCAAAACAGGGGTTCAAACACCATATATTTT
TRBV7-2	TRBD2	TRBJ2-3	NA	CASSSGGGTDTQYF	TGTGCCAGTTCTAGCGGGGGCGGCACAGATACGCAGTATTTT
TRBV30	TRBD1	TRBJ2-2	NA	CAWIEPGDSRGTGELFF	TGTGCCTGGATTGAACCAGGGGACAGTAGAGGCACCGGGGAGCTGTTTTTT
TRBV7-9	NA	TRBJ2-1	NA	CASSLDRSSNEQFF	TGTGCCAGCAGCTTAGATCGGAGTTCCAATGAGCAGTTCTTC
TRBV5-1	TRBD2	TRBJ2-1	NA	CASSLARLAGGQNNEQFF	TGCGCCAGCAGCTTGGCCAGACTAGCGGGAGGACAGAACAATGAGCAGTTCTTC
TRBV5-1	NA	TRBJ1-2	NA	CASSLAGLLNGYTF	TGCGCCAGCAGCTTAGCAGGGTTACTGAATGGCTACACCTTC
TRBV3-1/TRBV3-2	NA	TRBJ1-5	NA	CASGGSNQPQHF	TGTGCCAGCGGGGGGAGCAATCAGCCCCAGCATTTT
TRBV6-5	NA	TRBJ2-5	NA	CASKIGQETQYF	TGTGCCAGCAAAATCGGTCAAGAGACCCAGTACTTC
TRBV27	NA	TRBJ1-5	NA	CASSLSVGELNQPQHF	TGTGCCAGCAGTTTATCGGTCGGGGAGCTTAATCAGCCCCAGCATTTT
TRBV18	TRBD1	TRBJ1-5	NA	CASSLNRGSGNQPQHF	TGTGCCAGCTCACTCAACAGGGGGAGTGGCAATCAGCCCCAGCATTTT
TRBV6-5	TRBD1	TRBJ1-4	NA	CASGRQGQNEKLFF	TGTGCCAGCGGGAGACAGGGACAAAATGAAAAACTGTTTTTT
TRBV4-3	NA	TRBJ2-7	NA	CASSPGRGPHYEQYF	TGCGCCAGCAGCCCGGGTCGAGGGCCCCACTACGAGCAGTACTTC
TRBV27	NA	TRBJ2-1	once	CASSQRGGENEQFF	TGTGCCAGCAGCCAGCGAGGAGGAGAGAATGAGCAGTTCTTC
TRBV5-1	NA	TRBJ1-1	NA	CASSFIGGNTEAFF	TGCGCCAGCAGCTTCATAGGAGGGAACACTGAAGCTTTCTTT
TRBV9	NA	TRBJ2-1	NA	CASSVGGVAGNLNEQFF	TGTGCCAGCAGCGTAGGTGGGGTGGCGGGAAACCTCAATGAGCAGTTCTTC
TRBV28	NA	TRBJ2-7	NA	CASSSLYYEQYF	TGTGCCAGCAGTTCTCTCTACTACGAGCAGTACTTC
TRBV29-1	TRBD1	TRBJ1-2	NA	CSVGQGGGEGYTF	TGCAGCGTTGGACAGGGGGGAGGAGAGGGCTACACCTTC
TRBV5-1	NA	TRBJ1-2	NA	CASSLGQGSSGYTF	TGCGCCAGCAGCTTGGGTCAGGGATCGAGTGGCTACACCTTC
TRBV18	TRBD1	TRBJ1-1	NA	CASSPPRDRGSTEAFF	TGTGCCAGCTCACCTCCTAGGGACAGGGGAAGCACTGAAGCTTTCTTT
TRBV6-5	NA	TRBJ2-7	NA	CASSYTGYTDYEQYF	TGTGCCAGCAGTTATACAGGGTATACCGACTACGAGCAGTACTTC
TRBV7-6	NA	TRBJ2-3	NA	CASSLGASVVDTQYF	TGTGCCAGCAGCTTAGGGGCTAGCGTAGTAGATACGCAGTATTTT
TRBV5-4	NA	TRBJ2-7	few	CASSSDYGEQYF	TGTGCCAGCAGCTCGGACTATGGGGAGCAGTACTTC
TRBV19	TRBD1	TRBJ1-5	NA	CASSMVRGQGQPQHF	TGTGCCAGTAGTATGGTCAGGGGGCAGGGTCAGCCCCAGCATTTT
TRBV6-2/TRBV6-3	NA	TRBJ2-5	NA	CASSYSSDRLQETQYF	TGTGCCAGCAGTTACTCGAGTGACAGGCTACAAGAGACCCAGTACTTC
TRBV7-2	TRBD1	TRBJ2-7	NA	CASSFFPGQEYYEQYF	TGTGCCAGCAGCTTCTTTCCGGGACAGGAGTACTACGAGCAGTACTTC
TRBV15	TRBD2	TRBJ2-1	NA	CATSVTSGSYNEQFF	TGTGCCACCAGCGTGACTAGCGGATCCTACAATGAGCAGTTCTTC
TRBV7-9	NA	TRBJ1-2	NA	CASSWGHSNYGYTF	TGTGCCAGCAGCTGGGGGCACTCTAACTATGGCTACACCTTC
TRBV7-8	NA	TRBJ2-1	NA	CASSLRSQYNEQFF	TGTGCCAGCAGCTTAAGGTCACAGTACAATGAGCAGTTCTTC
TRBV18	NA	TRBJ2-5	NA	CASSSRQQETQYF	TGTGCCAGCTCATCTAGACAGCAAGAGACCCAGTACTTC
TRBV11-3	NA	TRBJ2-1	few	CASSSFGVSYNEQFF	TGTGCCAGCAGCTCTTTCGGGGTCTCCTACAATGAGCAGTTCTTC
TRBV6-5	NA	TRBJ2-3	NA	CASSSLLAQGGTQYF	TGTGCCAGCAGTTCCCTCCTAGCTCAGGGGGGAACGCAGTATTTT
TRBV7-8	TRBD1	TRBJ1-4	NA	CASSPDRVQEKLFF	TGTGCCAGCAGCCCTGACAGGGTTCAAGAAAAACTGTTTTTT